The entry below describes one T cell receptor (beta chain). Methods used by the authors: Nucleated cell counts were estimated from reference gene primer amplification. Repertoires were generated with immunoSEQ multiplex PCR, while TCRdb's copy carries only in-frame clones and drops some. The D gene and trimming were derived from the DNA, and the V and J assignments and clone size from that table. The table lists around 380,000 clones, roughly four fifths of them singletons. This specimen belongs to a study of blood T cell repertoires in COVID-19. Study context: Collection of acute and convalescent COVID-19 samples took place in the United States, Italy and Spain. Sources were T cells, B-cell-depleted T cells, or PBMCs; the material itself was cDNA or gDNA.

The CDR3 extends over 15 amino acids. Per germline, CDR1 LNHDA and CDR2 SQIVND (reference sequence). V lost 6 bases and J 6 bases, leaving 18 bases between the germline ends. Sequencing was performed on peripheral blood. The clonotype was recovered from a human donor with acute or convalescent COVID-19. The donor label of this sample is uncertain. The chain carries TRBV19 and TRBJ2-1; D is perhaps TRBD2 (5 bases). CDR3 DNA sequence: TGTGCCAGTAGCACCCCGAGCAGGCGGGCCAATGAGCAGTTCTTC. As protein: CASSTPSRRANEQFF.